A selection of T cell receptor beta chains follows, all from one sample in a study of beta chain features in type 1 diabetes. Profiled with immunoSEQ multiplex PCR; TCRdb holds only in-frame clones, not every one. This sample carries 350,000 to 450,000 clones, approximately 13% of them seen once, and the ten largest clones take about 0.04%. Sequencing was carried out using naive CD4+ T cells from blood. The receptor source for this set is a man aged 25-45 years in good health. The CDR3 runs from the conserved cysteine through the conserved F or W. D genes are given only for firm matches.

CAWSVTMGTIYF	NA	TRBV30	TRBJ1-3
CASSPKQEAFF	NA	TRBV18	TRBJ1-1
CASSLASGIQETQYF	TRBD2	TRBV7-2	TRBJ2-5
CASSIDRWNEKLFF	NA	TRBV6-5	TRBJ1-4
CASSSDGGTDTQYF	NA	TRBV7-2	TRBJ2-3
CASSLQENIQYF	NA	TRBV7-2	TRBJ2-4
CASREPGVSYNEQFF	NA	TRBV7-2	TRBJ2-1
CSGSTDQETQYF	NA	TRBV29-1	TRBJ2-5
CASSLASYNGNYEQYF	NA	TRBV5-1	TRBJ2-7
CASSFSGANVLTF	NA	TRBV7-8	TRBJ2-6
CASSPTYNEQFF	NA	TRBV5-4	TRBJ2-1
CASSPVGREQGDTQYF	TRBD2	TRBV5-4	TRBJ2-3
CASSPPFWDSADTQYF	NA	TRBV18	TRBJ2-3
CASSIDRGLAGDNEQFF	TRBD2	TRBV19	TRBJ2-1
CASTTDRITGELFF	NA	TRBV7-9	TRBJ2-2
CASSLVSGGYRTDTQYF	TRBD2	TRBV7-2	TRBJ2-3
CAWSTGQGGHTGELFF	TRBD1	TRBV30	TRBJ2-2
CSEDRDGYTF	TRBD1	TRBV29-1	TRBJ1-2
CASSFPGTYNEQFF	NA	TRBV5-6	TRBJ2-1
CASSQGQVQETQYF	NA	TRBV4-3	TRBJ2-5
CSARTQETQYF	NA	TRBV20-1	TRBJ2-5
CASGIRDSNGYTF	NA	TRBV5-4	TRBJ1-2
CASSQDQGTGEREQYF	TRBD1	TRBV4-3	TRBJ2-7
CASSSWTSSSEQFF	TRBD2	TRBV7-9	TRBJ2-1
CASRATGGGSETQYF	NA	TRBV6-6	TRBJ2-5
CASSLIGEDYGYTF	NA	TRBV5-6	TRBJ1-2
CASSQRLNTGLAGEGSSYNEQFF	TRBD2	TRBV4-2	TRBJ2-1
CASSLSAGRGYGYTF	NA	TRBV27	TRBJ1-2